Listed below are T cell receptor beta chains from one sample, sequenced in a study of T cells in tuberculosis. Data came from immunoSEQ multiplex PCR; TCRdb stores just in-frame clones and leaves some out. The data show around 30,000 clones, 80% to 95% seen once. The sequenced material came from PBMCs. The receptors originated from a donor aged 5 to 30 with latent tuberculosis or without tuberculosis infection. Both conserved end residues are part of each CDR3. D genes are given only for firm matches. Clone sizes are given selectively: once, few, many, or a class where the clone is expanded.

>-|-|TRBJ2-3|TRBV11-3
TGTGCCAGCAGCCCTTTCGCGGGGAGCACAGATACGCAGTATTTT
CASSPFAGSTDTQYF
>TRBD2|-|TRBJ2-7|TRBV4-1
TGCGCCAGCAGCCAAGCGGGACTAGCGGGAAGAAGCTACGAGCAGTACTTC
CASSQAGLAGRSYEQYF
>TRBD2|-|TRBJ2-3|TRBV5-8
TGTGCCAGCAAAATAAGCGGGGGGTACACAGATACGCAGTATTTT
CASKISGGYTDTQYF
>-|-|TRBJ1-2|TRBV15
TGTGCCACCAGCAGAGTGGGGGGGAGCAGTGGCTACACCTTC
CATSRVGGSSGYTF
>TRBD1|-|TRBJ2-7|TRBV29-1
TGCAGCGGAAGAAAACAGGGGGCGGCCGAGCAGTACTTC
CSGRKQGAAEQYF
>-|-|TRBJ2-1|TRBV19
TGTGCCAGTAGGTACGGGAACGTCAATGAGCAGTTCTTC
CASRYGNVNEQFF
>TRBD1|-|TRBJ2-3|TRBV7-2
TGTGCCAGCAGCTTATTTCAGGGGGCAGATACGCAGTATTTT
CASSLFQGADTQYF
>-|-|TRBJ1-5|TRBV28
TGTGCCAGCAGTTCCAGAGAGGCGCTTAATCAGCCCCAGCATTTT
CASSSREALNQPQHF
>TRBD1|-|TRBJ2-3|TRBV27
TGTGCCAGCAGTTTAAGGTCAGGGGGCGGAGGTACGCAGTATTTT
CASSLRSGGGGTQYF
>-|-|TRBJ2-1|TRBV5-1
TGCGCCAGCAGCTCCGAGAGGCCGGGCGGGGAAAATGAGCAGTTCTTC
CASSSERPGGENEQFF
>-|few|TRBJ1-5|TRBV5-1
TGCGCCAGCAGCTTGGACAGTGAACAGCCCCAGCATTTT
CASSLDSEQPQHF
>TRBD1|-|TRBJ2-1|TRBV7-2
TGTGCCAGCAGCCCGATTACAGGGGGCGGAGTGGACAATGAGCAGTTCTTC
CASSPITGGGVDNEQFF
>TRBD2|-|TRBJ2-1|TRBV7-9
TGTGCCAGCAGCCCACTACTACTCGGGGGGAATGAGCAGTTCTTC
CASSPLLLGGNEQFF
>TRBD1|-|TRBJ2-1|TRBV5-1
TGCGCCAGCCGGTCGACAGGGGTGGCTAGCAATGAGCAGTTCTTC
CASRSTGVASNEQFF
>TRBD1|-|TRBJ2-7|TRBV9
TGTGCCAGCAGCGAAGGACAGGGGAGTTCCTACGAGCAGTACTTC
CASSEGQGSSYEQYF
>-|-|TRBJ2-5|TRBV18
TGTGCCAGCTCACCACCGTCAGGCTACCAAGAGACCCAGTACTTC
CASSPPSGYQETQYF